What follows are 24 T cell receptor beta chains derived from one specimen sequenced in a study of blood T cell repertoires in COVID-19. Profiled with immunoSEQ multiplex PCR; TCRdb holds only in-frame clones, not every one. Of roughly 200,000 clones in the sample, about four fifths were seen once. The source material was peripheral blood. The receptors shown here come from a middle-aged woman with COVID-19, enrolled during active disease.

Only a few counts were recorded for this clone. The chain carries TRBV3-1 (or the pseudogene TRBV3-2) and TRBJ2-1; TRBD2 matches at 10 bases. There are 17 residues in the CDR3. Trimming took 1 base from V and 4 from J; bases not matched to a gene: 7. The germline V gene encodes CDR1 LGHDT and CDR2 YNNKEL (reference sequence). This CDR3 reads CASSQATLAGRYNEQFF. CDR3 DNA: TGTGCCAGCAGCCAAGCAACACTAGCGGGAAGGTACAATGAGCAGTTCTTC.

The chain recombines TRBV6-1 with TRBJ2-2, with a tentative D call TRBD2 (5 bases). The V gene's germline CDR1 is MNHNS and CDR2 SASEGT. This CDR3 contains 15 residues. Trimming pared 3 bases from V and 7 bases from J, leaving 15 bases between. CDR3 sequence (DNA): TGTGCCAGCAGTGACCGGGAAATCCCGCGCGGGGAGCTGTTTTTT. Protein product: CASSDREIPRGELFF.

V gene TRBV2 combines with J gene TRBJ2-5; 10 nucleotides align to TRBD2. Germline CDR1 and CDR2: SNHLY and FYNNEI. The CDR3 loop spans 18 amino acids. V shed 6 bases and J 5 bases; nucleotides not matched to a gene: 18. CDR3: CASRGERDSGRLHETQYF. CDR3 bases: TGTGCCAGCAGAGGGGAACGAGATAGCGGGAGGCTACACGAGACCCAGTACTTC.

This chain connects TRBV14 to TRBJ2-3; 7 bases map to TRBD2. After removal of 6 bases from V and 2 bases from J, the junction contained 5 bases not matched to a gene. This CDR3 contains 14 residues. In germline, CDR1 is SGHDN, CDR2 FVKESK. The CDR3 spells CASSPGTNTDTQYF. The CDR3 DNA sequence: TGTGCCAGCAGTCCCGGGACTAACACAGATACGCAGTATTTT.

The chain has TRBV5-1 and TRBJ1-2; TRBD1 matches 9 bases. Germline CDR1 reads SGHRS; CDR2 reads YFSETQ. J gave up 8 bases and V 0 bases, and 8 bases lay outside the gene matches. The CDR3 spans 15 residues. The CDR3 nucleotides read TGCGCCAGCAGCTTGGTCCAACAGGGGGCTGAGGGCTACACCTTC. This translates into CASSLVQQGAEGYTF.

The chain has TRBV21-1 and TRBJ2-2; TRBD1, as called in the table, went unchecked against the DNA. TRBV21-1 is deemed a pseudogene. The CDR3 totals 15 residues. The CDR3 loop is CASSLTGGNTGELFF. In DNA form, the CDR3 reads TGTGCCAGCAGCCTGACAGGGGGCAACACCGGGGAGCTGTTTTTT.

The chain links TRBV14 to TRBJ2-1, with a possible D match to TRBD1 (5 bases). Trimming shortened V by 2 bases and J by 6 bases, and 8 bases separated the two germline ends. CDR1 is SGHDN, CDR2 FVKESK, per germline. The CDR3 consists of 13 residues. The CDR3, as DNA: TGTGCCAGCAGCCAAAATAGGGGCAATGAGCAGTTCTTC. Translating gives CASSQNRGNEQFF.

This rearrangement joins TRBV5-6 to TRBJ1-2; the D gene is possibly TRBD1 (6 bases). The V end lost 2 bases, the J end lost 1 base, and 9 bases lay between the germline ends. This CDR3 has 14 amino acids. CDR1 and CDR2 from the germline V gene are SGHDT and YYEEEE. The CDR3 DNA reads as TGTGCCAGCAGCTTTGGACAGTTTAACTATGGCTACACCTTC. It codes for CASSFGQFNYGYTF.

CDR3 sequence: CASSLAGGELFF. The CDR3 DNA reads as TGTGCCAGCAGCTTAGCGGGCGGGGAGCTGTTTTTT. V is TRBV11-2 and J is TRBJ2-2, with D unclear. Looked up from germline, CDR1 is SGHAT and CDR2 is FQNNGV. V was trimmed by 1 base and J by 7 bases, leaving 4 bases between them. The CDR3 is 12 amino acids.

This clone was seen repeatedly, ten times or more. The chain couples TRBV19 to TRBJ2-3; 12 nucleotides line up with TRBD2. Germline assignment: CDR1 LNHDA and CDR2 SQIVND (reference sequence). CDR3 length: 19 residues. With 3 bases clipped from V and 8 bases from J, the junction kept 18 bases outside the gene matches. The CDR3 is CASSMRGPGLAGSLGTQYF. CDR3 DNA sequence: TGTGCCAGTAGTATGCGGGGTCCAGGACTAGCGGGGTCACTAGGTACGCAGTATTTT. The full variable domain, its missing parts supplied by reference TRBV19 and TRBJ2-3, is DGGITQSPKYLFRKEGQNVTLSCEQNLNHDAMYWYRQDPGQGLRLIYYSQIVNDFQKGDIAEGYSVSREKKESFPLTVTSAQKNPTAFYLCASSMRGPGLAGSLGTQYFGPGTRLTVL.

This chain links TRBV30 with TRBJ2-6, with D maybe TRBD2 (6 bases). Trimming left V 0 bases short and J 2 bases short, with 8 bases between. The CDR3 is 15 amino acids. The germline CDR1 and CDR2 sequences are GTSNPN and SVGIG (reference sequence). The CDR3 loop is CAWSVWGAGANVLTF. The CDR3 DNA follows: TGTGCCTGGAGTGTCTGGGGGGCTGGGGCCAACGTCCTGACTTTC.

This clone was counted only a few times. V is TRBV7-2 and J is TRBJ2-5, with D unresolved. The length of the CDR3 is 14 residues. Trimming stripped 1 base from V and 2 bases from J, with 8 bases between. Germline-derived CDR1 and CDR2 are SGHTA and FQGNSA. CDR3 nucleotides: TGTGCCAGCAGCTTAGAGGCCAGGCAAGAGACCCAGTACTTC. Translating it yields CASSLEARQETQYF.

The chain employs TRBV27 and TRBJ2-7; D gene unclear. Per germline, CDR1 MNHEY and CDR2 SMNVEV (reference sequence). The V end was cut by 6 bases, the J end by 0 bases, with 12 bases between. CDR3 length: 14 residues. CDR3 DNA: TGTGCCAGCAGGATAGGAACAGACTCCTACGAGCAGTACTTC. This encodes CASRIGTDSYEQYF.

The chain has TRBV5-4 and TRBJ2-3, with 12 bases identical to TRBD1. The CDR3 runs to 16 residues. Germline V gives CDR1 SGHNT, CDR2 YYREEE (reference sequence). V lost 5 bases to trimming and J lost 4 bases; unmatched junction nucleotides: 8. The CDR3 bases are TGTGCCAGCAGACCGGCCGGGACAGGGGGCGCAGATACGCAGTATTTT. Its translation is CASRPAGTGGADTQYF. The full variable domain, its missing parts supplied by reference TRBV5-4 and TRBJ2-3, is ETGVTQSPTHLIKTRGQQVTLRCSSQSGHNTVSWYQQALGQGPQFIFQYYREEENGRGNFPPRFSGLQFPNYSSELNVNALELDDSALYLCASRPAGTGGADTQYFGPGTRLTVL.

J is TRBJ2-2 and V is TRBV7-2, with D tentatively TRBD2 (5 bases). Per germline, CDR1 SGHTA and CDR2 FQGNSA. The CDR3 extends over 14 amino acids. The V and J ends lost 3 bases and 7 bases respectively, with 12 bases between them. The CDR3: CASSLLDRDGELFF. In DNA form, the CDR3 reads TGTGCCAGCAGCTTGCTCGACCGGGACGGGGAGCTGTTTTTT.

This chain uses TRBV6-2 or TRBV6-3 with TRBJ2-4; 7 bases fit TRBD1. J gave up 6 bases and V 5 bases, and 10 bases lay outside the gene matches. This CDR3 comprises 15 residues. From germline, CDR1 is MNHEY and CDR2 SVGEGT. CDR3 nucleotide sequence: TGTGCCAGCAGTCCACAGGGGAAGGGGAGAAACATTCAGTACTTC. The encoded protein is CASSPQGKGRNIQYF.

This clone was seen many times. The chain has TRBV6-2 or TRBV6-3 and TRBJ1-2, with 7 bases that match TRBD1. Germline values: CDR1 MNHEY, CDR2 SVGEGT. This CDR3 is 18 amino acids long. V lost 2 bases, J lost 4 bases, and 16 bases stayed unmatched. CDR3 in DNA: TGTGCCAGCAGTTACACAACCGCCGGGACAGCCAGTTCCTATGGCTACACCTTC. Amino acids: CASSYTTAGTASSYGYTF.

The chain recombines TRBV6-5 with TRBJ2-3; perhaps TRBD1 as D (6 bases). The V and J ends lost 11 bases and 3 bases respectively, with 18 bases between them. Germline V gives CDR1 MNHEY, CDR2 SVGAGI. The CDR3 has 14 residues. The CDR3 loop is CAHGQIFPTDTQYF. CDR3 bases: TGTGCCCATGGACAGATTTTCCCTACAGATACGCAGTATTTT.

The rearrangement uses TRBV5-4 and TRBJ2-7; TRBD2 agrees at 11 bases. This CDR3 contains 15 residues. J was trimmed by 3 bases and V by 2 bases; bases with no gene match: 4. Germline V gene data show CDR1 as SGHNT and CDR2 as YYREEE (reference sequence). CDR3 region: CASSFGTSGVYEQYF. CDR3 in DNA: TGTGCCAGCAGCTTTGGGACTAGCGGAGTCTACGAGCAGTACTTC.

This chain joins TRBV29-1 and TRBJ2-7, with 10 bases identical to TRBD1. CDR1 and CDR2 (germline): SQVTM, ANQGSEA. The ends lost 5 bases at V and 2 bases at J; junction bases unmatched: 6. The CDR3 runs to 14 residues. DNA of the CDR3: TGCAGCGTTTCTTATGACAGGGGGCCCTACGAGCAGTACTTC. Translated, it gives CSVSYDRGPYEQYF.

The chain carries TRBV11-3 and TRBJ2-1, with 9 nucleotides matching TRBD1. The V gene end was trimmed by 3 bases and the J gene end by 10 bases; junction bases not matched to a gene: 13. CDR3 size: 16 residues. Germline loops: CDR1 SGHNT, CDR2 YENEEA. CDR3 nucleotide sequence: TGTGCCAGCAGCTTCGGACGGGGACAGGGAAGTCACGAGCAGTTCTTC. Protein: CASSFGRGQGSHEQFF.

A few counts support this clone. The V call is TRBV9, the J call TRBJ2-3, with a possible D match to TRBD2 (5 bases). The length of the CDR3 is 14 residues. Looked up from germline, CDR1 is SGDLS and CDR2 is YYNGEE. V gave up 2 bases and J gave up 2 bases, with 9 bases separating them. CDR3 in DNA: TGTGCCAGCAGCGTTTCTAGCTACACAGATACGCAGTATTTT. Translating it yields CASSVSSYTDTQYF. The full variable domain, rest sourced from reference TRBV9 and TRBJ2-3, is DSGVTQTPKHLITATGQRVTLRCSPRSGDLSVYWYQQSLDQGLQFLIQYYNGEERAKGNILERFSAQQFPDLHSELNLSSLELGDSALYFCASSVSSYTDTQYFGPGTRLTVL.

This chain connects TRBV19 to TRBJ1-2; D is possibly TRBD1 (6 bases). The CDR3 has 16 amino acids. The V and J ends lost 0 bases and 4 bases respectively, with 15 bases between them. The germline CDR1 and CDR2 sequences are LNHDA and SQIVND (reference sequence). The CDR3 protein is CASSIEGAIFAYGYTF. Written as DNA, the CDR3 is TGTGCCAGTAGTATAGAGGGGGCCATCTTTGCCTATGGCTACACCTTC.

The chain joins TRBV4-1 to TRBJ2-7, with a possible D match to TRBD1 (6 bases). Germline CDR1 MGHRA, CDR2 YSYEKL. V was pared by 0 bases and J by 4 bases, with 16 bases between. The CDR3 covers 16 residues. DNA for the CDR3: TGCGCCAGCAGCCAAGATCAGTCCAGGGGCCCTTACGAGCAGTACTTC. Protein: CASSQDQSRGPYEQYF.